This T cell receptor beta chain was observed in a study of T cell responses to AZD1222 COVID-19 vaccine. Study information: Recipients boosted at about 4 weeks or about 12 weeks are pooled.

Per the germline V gene, CDR1 is GTSNPN and CDR2 is SVGIG (reference sequence). Trimming removed 4 bases from V and 0 bases from J, with 10 bases in between. The CDR3 covers 14 residues. Profiled with immunoSEQ multiplex PCR; TCRdb holds only in-frame clones, not every one. The sample lists some 120,000 clones, 92% occurring once. The TCR sequence derives from an adult in good health. V is TRBV30 and J is TRBJ1-5; D not certain. Specimen: peripheral blood, collected on day 0 of AZD1222 vaccination. The chain's CDR3 is CAWTQKGSNQPQHF. The CDR3 nucleotides read TGTGCCTGGACCCAGAAGGGTAGCAATCAGCCCCAGCATTTT.